Ten or more counts support the clone carrying this T cell receptor (beta chain). Its cognate antigen is unknown. The V and J ends lost 0 bases and 4 bases, in that order; junction bases with no gene match: 4. CDR1 MNHEY and CDR2 SMNVEV come from the germline V gene (reference sequence). This CDR3 region has 15 residues. The data stem from a study of CD8 T cells in ankylosing spondylitis. Study observations and caveats: A motif of eight highly homologous TCR beta variants was seen as apparently characteristic of ankylosing spondylitis blood. It was reported that disease-linked clones were significantly enriched in matched ankylosing spondylitis synovial fluid. Disease-linked clones were CD8+ and relatively rare in peripheral blood.

Libraries for TCR beta were made by quantitative 5'-RACE with molecular barcodes. TCRdb processed the 5' RACE reads anew with MiXCR; each CDR3 protein has one entry. Of fewer than 200,000 distinct CDR3 sequences listed, roughly 18% are singletons. V and J are TRBV27 and TRBJ2-7, with TRBD2 matching 9 bases. This TCR was recovered from a male donor between 5 and 29 years old with ankylosing spondylitis or in good health (not recorded which). The specimen sequenced was blood, either unsorted or a sorted T cell fraction (not recorded which). CDR3 amino acids: CASSLSGLAGYEQYF. The CDR3 nucleotides read TGTGCCAGCAGTTTATCGGGTCTAGCGGGATACGAGCAGTACTTC.